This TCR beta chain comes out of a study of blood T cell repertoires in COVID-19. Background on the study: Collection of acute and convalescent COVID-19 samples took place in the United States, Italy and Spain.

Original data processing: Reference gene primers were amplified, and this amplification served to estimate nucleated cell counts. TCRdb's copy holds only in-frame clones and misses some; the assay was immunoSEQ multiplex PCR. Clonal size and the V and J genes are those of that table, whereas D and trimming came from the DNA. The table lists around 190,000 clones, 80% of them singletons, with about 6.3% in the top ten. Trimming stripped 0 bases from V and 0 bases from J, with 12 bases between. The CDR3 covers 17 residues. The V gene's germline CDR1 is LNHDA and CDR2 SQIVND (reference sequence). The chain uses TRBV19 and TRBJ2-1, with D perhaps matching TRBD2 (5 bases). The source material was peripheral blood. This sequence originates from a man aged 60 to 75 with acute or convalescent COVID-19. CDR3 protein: CASSIDSMRVSYNEQFF. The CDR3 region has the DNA TGTGCCAGTAGTATAGATAGTATGCGGGTCTCCTACAATGAGCAGTTCTTC. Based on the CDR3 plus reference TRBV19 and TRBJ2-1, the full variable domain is DGGITQSPKYLFRKEGQNVTLSCEQNLNHDAMYWYRQDPGQGLRLIYYSQIVNDFQKGDIAEGYSVSREKKESFPLTVTSAQKNPTAFYLCASSIDSMRVSYNEQFFGPGTRLTVL.